Below are 10 T cell receptor beta chains sequenced from a single sample in a study of tumor-infiltrating lymphocytes in primary liver carcinoma. Co-extracting RNA and DNA was done with about 18-33 mg of unsorted bulk tissue as input. With around 500 ng total RNA as template and a constant-region primer, TCR beta cDNA was made. Library construction for TCR beta comprised three nested multiplex PCR rounds performed with slightly modified ARM-PCR. Primers for the first two PCR rounds were TRBV1-TRBV30 forward primers and a C-beta reverse primer (approximately 10 cycles per round). TCRdb independently ran MiXCR on the multiplex PCR reads; one entry per CDR3 protein. This repertoire shows more than 95,000 distinct CDR3 sequences, roughly four fifths found once; its top ten account for 15% to 25%. Sequences were obtained from liver tumor tissue from sampling region 3. Subset indicated: tumor region T3, left-lateral pole. These receptors were obtained from a man in his forties with primary liver carcinoma and hepatitis B virus infection.

On this clonotype itself: One junction end disagrees with the germline gene, perhaps due to a read error. The chain recombines TRBV11-1 with TRBJ2-4, with D possibly TRBD2 on 6 matching bases. The CDR3 extends over 17 amino acids. The V gene's germline CDR1 is SGHAT and CDR2 FQDESV (reference sequence). CDR3 bases: TGTGCCAGCAGCTTTCCCGGGATTAGCGGTGCCAAAAACATTCAGTATTTC. This codes for CASSFPGISGAKNIQYF.

Points on this clonotype: A read error is likely, as this CDR3 ends without the conserved phenylalanine or tryptophan. No DNA is shown, since the ends of the CDR3 on it are uncertain; the CDR3 is the one TCRdb lists. V gene TRBV12-3 or TRBV12-4 combines with J gene TRBJ2-5; whether TRBD1, the table's D call, matches the DNA was not checked. The CDR3 length is 14 residues, termini included. The CDR3 sequence is CASAQGQSQETRYL.

This clonotype was detected only once. Possible read error: a much larger clone is one base away. V gene TRBV24-1 combines with J gene TRBJ2-1, with 9 positions matching TRBD1. The CDR3 has 15 amino acids. V shed 4 bases and J 8 bases; nucleotides not matched to a gene: 8. Germline V gives CDR1 KGHDR, CDR2 SFDVKD. Here the CDR3 DNA reads TGTGCCACCAGTGAGTCGGGACAGGGCTTGCATGAGCAGTTCTTC. This codes for CATSESGQGLHEQFF.

A word on this clonotype: The junction departs from germline at one end; a sequencing error may be responsible. This chain uses TRBV13 with TRBJ2-3; the D is unclear. This CDR3 region has 16 residues. Germline assignment: CDR1 PRHDT and CDR2 FYEKMQ (reference sequence). In nucleotides, the CDR3 is TGTGCCAGCAGCTTTCTTTCGCGTCGATCCGCAGATACGCAGTTTTTT. Translated, it gives CASSFLSRRSADTQFF.

Concerning this clonotype itself: One junction end does not reproduce the germline sequence, and a read error may be involved. The V and J genes are TRBV6-2 or TRBV6-3 and TRBJ2-7, with 7 positions matching TRBD1. The CDR3 extends over 15 amino acids. Germline V lookup: CDR1 MNHEY, CDR2 SVGEGT. CDR3 nucleotide sequence: TGTGCCAGCAATTACCTCGGACAGGACAGCTCAGAGCAGTACTTC. Translated: CASNYLGQDSSEQYF.

The chain links TRBV4-1 to TRBJ2-7; no clear D. The V end lost 1 base, the J end lost 3 bases, and 13 bases lay between the germline ends. This CDR3 has 15 amino acids. Germline CDR1 is MGHRA and CDR2 is YSYEKL. This CDR3 reads CASSQVSSDVYEQYF. The CDR3 nucleotides are TGCGCCAGCAGCCAAGTCTCAAGCGACGTCTACGAGCAGTACTTC.

Points on this clonotype: Being one base from a much bigger clone, this may be a read error. This sequence joins TRBV5-1 and TRBJ2-2, with D hard to call. The CDR3 runs to 14 residues. Germline V CDR1 and CDR2: SGHRS, YFSETQ. V lost 9 bases to trimming and J lost 0 bases, with 12 bases between them. The CDR3 loop is CANTTTPNTGELFF. The CDR3 coding sequence is TGCGCCAACACAACGACACCGAACACCGGGGAGCTGTTTTTT.

To note about this clonotype: A read error may explain this, as a much larger clone is one base away. The chain joins TRBV14 to TRBJ1-2; D is undetermined. CDR3 size: 13 residues. CDR1 is SGHDN and CDR2 is FVKESK in the germline V gene. This CDR3 reads CASNQDLEGGYTF. As DNA, the CDR3 is TGTGCCAGCAACCAAGATTTGGAGGGTGGCTACACCTTC.

For this clonotype: One base away lies a much larger clone, so this may be a sequencing read error. This chain links TRBV28 with TRBJ2-5; no clear D gene. Trimming stripped 6 bases from V and 3 bases from J, with 17 bases between. Per the germline V gene, CDR1 is MDHEN and CDR2 is SYDVKM. CDR3 length equals 15 residues. CDR3: CASSSSSGYEETQYF. Here the CDR3 DNA reads TGTGCCAGCAGCTCTTCGTCTGGGTACGAAGAGACCCAGTACTTC.

As concerns this clonotype: The junction departs from germline at one end; a sequencing error may be responsible. The rearrangement uses TRBV24-1 and TRBJ2-2, with D unclear. The CDR3 is made up of 16 amino acids. From germline, CDR1 is KGHDR and CDR2 SFDVKD. CDR3 coding DNA: TGTGTCACCAGTGATTTCGGCATGGGATGGACCGGGGAGCTGTTTTTT. This encodes CVTSDFGMGWTGELFF.